These 28 T cell receptor beta chains originate from one sample sequenced in a study of T cell repertoires in cytomegalovirus infection. TCRdb recomputed calls from the reads with MiXCR, one row per CDR3 protein. The data hold approximately 120,000 distinct CDR3 sequences, with 30% to 40% observed a single time. Their target antigens are unknown. The sequences come from CD8+ T cells from cultured PBMCs, collected from culture after CMV antigen stimulation. The receptor set was obtained from a human donor in good health (CMV status not recorded). Some clones in this sample may be carry-over from other donors' samples.

The chain employs TRBV7-9 and TRBJ1-1, with a possible D match to TRBD1 (5 bases). Trimming removed 5 bases at V and 5 bases at J, with 15 bases between. The CDR3 runs 14 residues. The germline V gene has CDR1 SEHNR and CDR2 FQNEAQ (reference sequence). This CDR3 is CASSTRLGGTEAFF. The CDR3 DNA reads TGTGCCAGCAGCACAAGACTGGGGGGGACTGAAGCTTTCTTT.

The rearrangement links TRBV7-9 to TRBJ2-5; D is undetermined. Looked up from germline, CDR1 is SEHNR and CDR2 is FQNEAQ (reference sequence). The CDR3 loop spans 15 amino acids. Trimming left V 3 bases short and J 5 bases short, with 16 bases between. CDR3 amino acids: CASSLGGEIRETQYF. The DNA of the CDR3 is TGTGCCAGCAGCTTGGGTGGGGAAATCAGGGAGACCCAGTACTTC. The whole variable domain, filled in from reference TRBV7-9 and TRBJ2-5, reads DTGVSQNPRHKITKRGQNVTFRCDPISEHNRLYWYRQTLGQGPEFLTYFQNEAQLEKSRLLSDRFSAERPKGSFSTLEIQRTEQGDSAMYLCASSLGGEIRETQYFGPGTRLLVL.

The chain carries TRBV2 and TRBJ1-1; D gene unclear. The CDR3 totals 12 residues. Trimming removed 10 bases at V and 6 bases at J, with 15 bases between. The germline CDR1 and CDR2 sequences are SNHLY and FYNNEI. The CDR3 nucleotides read TGTGCCACGAATGGACGGCCCCCTGAAGCTTTCTTT. It translates to CATNGRPPEAFF.

In its sample, this clonotype was seen a few times. The V gene is TRBV9, the J gene TRBJ1-1; no definite D call. CDR1 is SGDLS and CDR2 is YYNGEE in the germline V gene. The CDR3 is made up of 12 amino acids. Between the trimmed V and J ends, which lost 1 base and 7 bases, there was a span of 8 bases. CDR3 loop: CASSVSDGEAFF. CDR3 nucleotide sequence: TGTGCCAGCAGCGTATCTGACGGTGAAGCTTTCTTT.

There are a few counts of this clonotype. The CDR3 DNA sequence: TGTGCCAGCAGCCCCGGGACAGGGAAATACAATGAGCAGTTCTTC. This sequence encodes CASSPGTGKYNEQFF. The chain joins TRBV7-2 to TRBJ2-1, with 9 bases that match TRBD1. The V gene's germline CDR1 is SGHTA and CDR2 FQGNSA. The CDR3 is made up of 15 amino acids. V was pared by 5 bases and J by 4 bases, with 6 bases of the junction left unmatched.

V and J are TRBV19 and TRBJ2-1; TRBD1 matches 10 bases. The CDR3 has 14 residues. Germline V lookup: CDR1 LNHDA, CDR2 SQIVND (reference sequence). J gave up 8 bases and V 5 bases, and 6 bases lay outside the gene matches. DNA of the CDR3: TGTGCCAGTAGTCCTGGACAGGGGGTGGATGAGCAGTTCTTC. Translating gives CASSPGQGVDEQFF.

CDR3 coding DNA: TGTGCCAGTAGTATCCTTGGACAGGGGGCTGGTGGCTACACCTTC. Amino acids: CASSILGQGAGGYTF. The J gene is TRBJ1-2, the V gene TRBV19, with 11 bases matching TRBD1. The germline V gene has CDR1 LNHDA and CDR2 SQIVND (reference sequence). The V segment lost 3 bases and the J segment 7 bases; nucleotides outside the gene matches: 7. The CDR3 totals 15 residues.

The chain has TRBV11-2 and TRBJ2-3; 8 bases fit TRBD1. CDR1 is SGHAT, CDR2 FQNNGV, per germline. Germline trimming cut 1 base from V and 4 bases from J; bases unmatched to any gene: 10. This CDR3 is built from 17 residues. CDR3 coding DNA: TGTGCCAGCAGCTTAGTTTTCGGGACAGGCATTGCAGATACGCAGTATTTT. Its protein is CASSLVFGTGIADTQYF.

A few counts support this clonotype. The V call is TRBV27, the J call TRBJ2-7; D could derive from TRBD1 or TRBD2 (7 bases each). Trimming took off 3 bases at V and 4 bases at J, with 16 bases between the two ends. CDR1 MNHEY and CDR2 SMNVEV come from the germline V gene (reference sequence). This CDR3 spans 15 amino acids. CDR3 residues: CASSLTGRAGYEQYF. CDR3 sequence (DNA): TGTGCCAGCAGTTTGACAGGGAGGGCGGGTTACGAGCAGTACTTC.

This clonotype was counted ten times or more. The chain couples TRBV6-2 or TRBV6-3 to TRBJ1-5; 7 bases align to TRBD1. This CDR3 is 16 amino acids long. Losses at the gene ends were 5 bases for V and 0 bases for J; bases not matched to a gene: 7. CDR1 and CDR2 (germline): MNHEY, SVGEGT. CDR3 protein: CASSQGVHRSNQPQHF. In DNA form, the CDR3 reads TGTGCCAGCAGTCAGGGGGTCCACCGTAGCAATCAGCCCCAGCATTTT.

This clonotype was counted only a few times. The V gene is TRBV10-3, the J gene TRBJ2-1; 9 bases are shared with TRBD2. The CDR3 spans 15 residues. The germline V gene has CDR1 ENHRY and CDR2 SYGVKD. V was pared by 3 bases and J by 6 bases, with 6 bases of the junction left unmatched. The DNA of the CDR3 is TGTGCCATCAGTGACGCGGGGGGGCCGTTCAATGAGCAGTTCTTC. It translates to CAISDAGGPFNEQFF.

The rearrangement joins TRBV5-1 to TRBJ2-1; no clear D. Trimming stripped 5 bases from V and 1 base from J, with 10 bases between. Germline loops: CDR1 SGHRS, CDR2 YFSETQ. CDR3 length: 14 residues. Here the CDR3 reads CASRRPGSYNEQFF. As DNA, the CDR3 is TGCGCCAGCAGACGTCCCGGGTCCTACAATGAGCAGTTCTTC.

CDR3 residues: CASSALAGGLYNEQFF. The DNA for the CDR3 is TGTGCCAGTAGTGCACTAGCGGGGGGCCTCTACAATGAGCAGTTCTTC. The rearrangement joins TRBV19 to TRBJ2-1; 12 nucleotides agree with TRBD2. The CDR3 loop spans 16 amino acids. Germline V lookup: CDR1 LNHDA, CDR2 SQIVND (reference sequence). The ends lost 5 bases at V and 3 bases at J; junction bases unmatched: 5.

This clonotype was counted only a few times. The chain joins TRBV12-5 to TRBJ2-2; 10 bases align to TRBD1. Losses at the gene ends were 7 bases for V and 1 base for J; bases not matched to a gene: 6. The CDR3 runs 16 residues. Germline lookup yields CDR1 LGHNT and CDR2 FRNRAP. CDR3: CASDTRDRGNTGELFF. DNA for the CDR3: TGTGCTAGTGATACCCGGGACAGGGGGAACACCGGGGAGCTGTTTTTT. Together with reference TRBV12-5 and TRBJ2-2, the CDR3 gives the full variable domain: DARVTQTPRHKVTEMGQEVTMRCQPILGHNTVFWYRQTMMQGLELLAYFRNRAPLDDSGMPKDRFSAEMPDATLATLKIQPSEPRDSAVYFCASDTRDRGNTGELFFGEGSRLTVL.

This clonotype was counted many times. The chain joins TRBV7-2 to TRBJ1-2; 9 bases fit TRBD1. This CDR3 spans 17 amino acids. The ends lost 4 bases at V and 4 bases at J; junction bases unmatched: 13. CDR1 is SGHTA and CDR2 is FQGNSA in the germline V gene. The CDR3 DNA reads as TGTGCCAGCAGCTCATCATTACAGGGGGCGAGGGTCTATGGCTACACCTTC. Residues: CASSSSLQGARVYGYTF.

V is TRBV5-1 and J is TRBJ2-5; TRBD1 is a possible D gene (5 bases). Germline V CDR1 and CDR2: SGHRS, YFSETQ. The CDR3 consists of 16 residues. V was pared by 2 bases and J by 2 bases, with 16 bases between. CDR3 amino acids: CASSFLSGQLQETQYF. The CDR3 DNA reads as TGCGCCAGCAGCTTCTTGTCAGGACAATTACAAGAGACCCAGTACTTC.

The chain carries TRBV10-3 and TRBJ2-3; TRBD1 agrees at 8 bases. Trimming took 11 bases from V and 1 from J; bases not matched to a gene: 8. The germline V gene has CDR1 ENHRY and CDR2 SYGVKD. The CDR3 runs 14 residues. The CDR3: CAATGEEGTDTQYF. For the CDR3, the DNA is TGTGCCGCGACAGGGGAGGAGGGCACAGATACGCAGTATTTT.

The rearrangement uses TRBV6-5 and TRBJ1-5; weak D call: TRBD1 (5 bases). There are 15 residues in the CDR3. Germline values: CDR1 MNHEY, CDR2 SVGAGI. Between the trimmed V and J ends, which lost 2 bases and 4 bases, there was a span of 12 bases. In nucleotides, the CDR3 is TGTGCCAGCAGTTACGGGCAGGGCTCTAATCAGCCCCAGCATTTT. This gives the protein CASSYGQGSNQPQHF.

The chain has TRBV6-5 and TRBJ1-2; 9 bases map to TRBD1. The CDR3 covers 17 residues. With 0 bases clipped from V and 7 bases from J, the junction kept 12 bases outside the gene matches. From germline, CDR1 is MNHEY and CDR2 SVGAGI. The CDR3 region is CASSYSITPDRGRGYTF. CDR3 nucleotide sequence: TGTGCCAGCAGTTACTCGATCACCCCGGACAGGGGTCGTGGCTACACCTTC.

The rearrangement links TRBV5-1 to TRBJ1-6; 10 bases map to TRBD1. Per germline, CDR1 SGHRS and CDR2 YFSETQ. With V trimmed by 3 bases and J by 8 bases, 5 bases remained unmatched. The CDR3 loop spans 15 amino acids. Here the CDR3 DNA reads TGCGCCAGCAGCTCGGGGACAGGGGCATATTCACCCCTCCACTTT. It codes for CASSSGTGAYSPLHF.

The chain couples TRBV28 to TRBJ2-1; 7 bases align to TRBD1. The CDR3 has 15 residues. The J segment lost 6 bases and the V segment lost 5 bases, leaving 10 bases of the junction unmatched. The germline gives CDR1 MDHEN, CDR2 SYDVKM. The CDR3 is CASSNNWTGSNEQFF. CDR3 coding DNA: TGTGCCAGCAGTAATAATTGGACAGGCAGCAATGAGCAGTTCTTC.

The chain couples TRBV6-5 to TRBJ1-2, with D perhaps TRBD1 (5 bases). The germline CDR1 and CDR2 sequences are MNHEY and SVGAGI. With 5 bases removed from V and 4 bases from J, the gap between germline ends came to 14 bases. The CDR3 totals 14 residues. CDR3 in amino acids: CASSPGGGGYGYTF. In DNA form, the CDR3 reads TGTGCCAGCAGTCCCGGGGGAGGCGGCTATGGCTACACCTTC.

The chain is built from TRBV7-9 and TRBJ2-1; TRBD1 might be the D (7 bases). This CDR3 contains 18 residues. V lost 4 bases to trimming and J lost 6 bases, with 25 bases between them. Germline V gene data show CDR1 as SEHNR and CDR2 as FQNEAQ (reference sequence). The CDR3: CASSSTGSEGARPNEQFF. Here the CDR3 DNA reads TGTGCCAGCAGCTCAACCGGGTCGGAGGGGGCGAGGCCCAATGAGCAGTTCTTC. The full variable domain, in which reference TRBV7-9 and TRBJ2-1 provide the parts outside the CDR3, is DTGVSQNPRHKITKRGQNVTFRCDPISEHNRLYWYRQTLGQGPEFLTYFQNEAQLEKSRLLSDRFSAERPKGSFSTLEIQRTEQGDSAMYLCASSSTGSEGARPNEQFFGPGTRLTVL.

The chain has TRBV27 and TRBJ2-7; 9 positions match TRBD2. The CDR3 contains 15 residues. Germline assignment: CDR1 MNHEY and CDR2 SMNVEV (reference sequence). V was clipped by 3 bases and J by 4 bases; unmatched bases: 7. CDR3 sequence (DNA): TGTGCCAGCAGTTTGGGGCGGGGGGGCGGGTACGAGCAGTACTTC. It encodes CASSLGRGGGYEQYF.

At least ten counts were recorded for this clonotype. The chain links TRBV7-2 to TRBJ2-5; 11 bases are shared with TRBD2. This CDR3 comprises 17 residues. In germline, CDR1 is SGHTA, CDR2 FQGNSA. Losses at the gene ends were 3 bases for V and 2 bases for J; bases not matched to a gene: 8. The CDR3, as DNA: TGTGCCAGCAGCTTCAGGCCAGGGACTAGCGGTCAAGAGACCCAGTACTTC. Amino acids: CASSFRPGTSGQETQYF.

This clonotype came up a few times. The chain joins TRBV4-1 to TRBJ1-1; D possibly corresponds to TRBD1 (6 bases). Trimming pared 1 base from V and 7 bases from J, leaving 16 bases between. The CDR3 spans 15 residues. Germline V gene lookup returns CDR1 MGHRA and CDR2 YSYEKL. The CDR3 loop is CASSQVGGRDFEAFF. The CDR3 coding sequence is TGCGCCAGCAGCCAAGTAGGGGGGAGAGACTTTGAAGCTTTCTTT.

This clonotype has more than one count but fewer than ten. The rearrangement uses TRBV4-3 and TRBJ1-2; D gene ambiguous. Looked up from germline, CDR1 is LGHNA and CDR2 is YSLEER. This CDR3 comprises 14 residues. With 0 bases removed from V and 0 bases from J, the gap between germline ends came to 5 bases. The DNA of the CDR3 is TGCGCCAGCAGCCAAGATCGCGCTAACTATGGCTACACCTTC. It yields the protein CASSQDRANYGYTF.

The chain uses TRBV7-6 and TRBJ2-2; D unclear. Trimming shortened V by 3 bases and J by 1 base, and 9 bases separated the two germline ends. Germline V gene sequence: CDR1 SGHVS, CDR2 FNYEAQ. This CDR3 contains 15 residues. The chain's CDR3 is CASSFWQENTGELFF. The CDR3 region has the DNA TGTGCCAGCAGCTTTTGGCAGGAGAACACCGGGGAGCTGTTTTTT. Full variable domain (rest looked up from reference TRBV7-6 and TRBJ2-2): GAGVSQSPRYKVTKRGQDVALRCDPISGHVSLYWYRQALGQGPEFLTYFNYEAQQDKSGLPNDRFSAERPEGSISTLTIQRTEQRDSAMYRCASSFWQENTGELFFGEGSRLTVL.